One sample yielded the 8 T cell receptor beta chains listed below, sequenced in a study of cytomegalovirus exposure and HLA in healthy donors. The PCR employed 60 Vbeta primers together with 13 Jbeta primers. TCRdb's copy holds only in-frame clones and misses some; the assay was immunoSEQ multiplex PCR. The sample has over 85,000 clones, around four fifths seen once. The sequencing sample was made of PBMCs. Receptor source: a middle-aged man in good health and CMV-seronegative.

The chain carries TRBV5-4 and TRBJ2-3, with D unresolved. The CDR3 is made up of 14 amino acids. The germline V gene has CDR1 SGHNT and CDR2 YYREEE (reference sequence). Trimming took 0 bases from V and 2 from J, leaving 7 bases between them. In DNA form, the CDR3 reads TGTGCCAGCAGCTTGGAATCTTACACAGATACGCAGTATTTT. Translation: CASSLESYTDTQYF.

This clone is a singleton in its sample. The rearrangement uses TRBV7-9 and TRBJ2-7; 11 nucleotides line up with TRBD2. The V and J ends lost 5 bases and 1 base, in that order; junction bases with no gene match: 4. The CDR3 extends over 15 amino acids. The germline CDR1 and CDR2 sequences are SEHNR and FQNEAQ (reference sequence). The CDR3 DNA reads TGTGCCAGCAGCCCCAGGACTAGCGGGTCCTACGAGCAGTACTTC. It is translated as CASSPRTSGSYEQYF.

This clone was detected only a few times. The CDR3 DNA reads TGTGCCAGCAGTTTAGTGGTCGACAGGGGAAATTCTGAAGCTTTCTTT. Translating it yields CASSLVVDRGNSEAFF. The rearrangement joins TRBV27 to TRBJ1-1; the match to TRBD1 covers 8 bases. V was clipped by 2 bases and J by 6 bases; unmatched bases: 11. Germline CDR1 is MNHEY and CDR2 is SMNVEV (reference sequence). The CDR3 is 16 residues long.

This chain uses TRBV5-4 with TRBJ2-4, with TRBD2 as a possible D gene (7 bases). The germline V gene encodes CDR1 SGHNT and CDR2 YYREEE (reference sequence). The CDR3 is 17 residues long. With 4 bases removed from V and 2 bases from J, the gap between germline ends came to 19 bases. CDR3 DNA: TGTGCCAGCAGCCCAGGGAGGGGGGAGGATACCAAAAACATTCAGTACTTC. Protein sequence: CASSPGRGEDTKNIQYF.

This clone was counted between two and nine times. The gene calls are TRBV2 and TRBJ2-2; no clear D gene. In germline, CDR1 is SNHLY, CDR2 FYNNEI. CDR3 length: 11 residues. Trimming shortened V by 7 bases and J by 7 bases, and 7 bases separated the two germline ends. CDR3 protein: CASKADGELFF. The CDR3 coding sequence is TGTGCCAGCAAAGCCGACGGGGAGCTGTTTTTT.

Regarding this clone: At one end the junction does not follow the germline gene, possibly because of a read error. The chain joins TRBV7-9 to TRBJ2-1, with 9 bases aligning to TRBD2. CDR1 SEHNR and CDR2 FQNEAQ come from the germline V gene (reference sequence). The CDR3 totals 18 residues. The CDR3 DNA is TGTTCCAGCAGCTTCTATTATAGCGGGAGACGGTCCTACAATGAGCAGTTCTTC. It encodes CSSSFYYSGRRSYNEQFF. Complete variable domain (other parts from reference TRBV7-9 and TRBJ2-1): DTGVSQNPRHKITKRGQNVTFRCDPISEHNRLYWYRQTLGQGPEFLTYFQNEAQLEKSRLLSDRFSAERPKGSFSTLEIQRTEQGDSAMYLCSSSFYYSGRRSYNEQFFGPGTRLTVL.

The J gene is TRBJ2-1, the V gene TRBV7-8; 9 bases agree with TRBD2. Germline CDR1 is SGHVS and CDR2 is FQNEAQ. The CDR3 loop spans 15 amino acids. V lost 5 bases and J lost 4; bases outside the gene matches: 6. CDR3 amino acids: CASSALAGIYNEQFF. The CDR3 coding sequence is TGTGCCAGCAGCGCCCTAGCGGGAATTTACAATGAGCAGTTCTTC.

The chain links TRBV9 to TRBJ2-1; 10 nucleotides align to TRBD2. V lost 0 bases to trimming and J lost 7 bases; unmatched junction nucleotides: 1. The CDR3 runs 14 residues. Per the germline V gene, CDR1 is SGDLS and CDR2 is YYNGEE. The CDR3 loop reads CASSVVSGGNEQFF. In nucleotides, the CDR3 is TGTGCCAGCAGCGTAGTTAGCGGGGGGAATGAGCAGTTCTTC.